This T cell receptor beta chain was obtained from a study of T cell repertoires in cytomegalovirus infection (dated by TCRdb to the late 2010s). General notes on the study: Recently identified HLA-C-restricted CMV epitopes, whose presentation resists viral immunomodulation, were targeted by peptide stimulations together with well-studied HLA-B-restricted epitopes. The HLA type of each donor mattered for the analysis, because public TCR beta signatures pointed to carriage of CMV infection along with the matching HLA type.

The paper's findings and limits, for the study overall: The ex vivo response was dominated by HLA-C-restricted CMV-specific TCR beta clonotypes, which also provided the single most frequent clonotype in two of eight donors. In both this cohort and an independent roughly 400-donor cohort, the cumulative frequency of public TCR beta family members distinguished carriers of CMV infection plus the relevant HLA type.

Per the publication, the treatment or condition label means: in vitro stimulation with specific CMV peptide epitopes to enrich CMV-specific T cells. Unmatched junction bases come to 4, with V trimmed by 5 bases and J by 1 base. The germline V gene (reference sequence) specifies MNHEY as CDR1 and SMNVEV as CDR2. From the cysteine through the phenylalanine, the CDR3 covers 14 amino acids. This entry keeps only the CDR3 DNA: 42 bases, framed from base 1. Points on this clonotype: Its antigen is currently not known. No much larger clonotype is one base removed from it; base qualities were not supplied.

Instrument on record: Illumina HiSeq 1500. The raw public data were reprocessed by TCRdb itself: fastp quality trimming at Q25, MiXCR clonotype calling, in-frame beta chains only. Rows merge per CDR3 protein into single entries with the most common DNA and genes. The sample records about half a million distinct CDR3 sequences, about 33% of which are singletons. Roughly a sixth of the sample lies in the top ten. This specimen was cultured PBMCs, taken from culture after CMV antigen stimulation. The origin of this receptor is a human donor in good health (CMV status not recorded). Some clones in this sample may be carry-over from other donors' samples. The sequence joins TRBV27 to TRBJ2-7; 8 of the junction bases match TRBD1. The CDR3 protein sequence reads: CASSPRDRSYEQYF. The sequence in DNA is TGTGCCAGCAGTCCTCGGGACAGGTCCTACGAGCAGTACTTC.